The present TCR beta chain was sequenced within a study of radiotherapy plus CTLA-4 blockade in lung cancer. The table came from immunoSEQ multiplex PCR; TCRdb's copy has only in-frame clones and leaves some out. This table has tens of thousands of clones, around 76% appearing once. In germline, CDR1 is SGHRS, CDR2 YFSETQ. Trimming took 0 bases from V and 4 from J; bases not matched to a gene: 10. The CDR3 contains 17 residues. This clone appeared a single time. The TCR originated in a human donor with non-small cell lung cancer who had a partial response to radiotherapy plus ipilimumab. Some clones in this sample may be carry-over from other donors' samples. The sequencing used peripheral blood, collected from a patient treated with radiotherapy plus ipilimumab. The chain links TRBV5-1 to TRBJ2-3; 8 bases line up with TRBD2. CDR3 bases: TGCGCCAGCAGCTTGGTTACGCGGGGGGCCAGGGCAGATACGCAGTATTTT. It codes for CASSLVTRGARADTQYF. Using reference TRBV5-1 and TRBJ2-3 for the parts outside the CDR3, the full variable domain is KAGVTQTPRYLIKTRGQQVTLSCSPISGHRSVSWYQQTPGQGLQFLFEYFSETQRNKGNFPGRFSGRQFSNSRSEMNVSTLELGDSALYLCASSLVTRGARADTQYFGPGTRLTVL.